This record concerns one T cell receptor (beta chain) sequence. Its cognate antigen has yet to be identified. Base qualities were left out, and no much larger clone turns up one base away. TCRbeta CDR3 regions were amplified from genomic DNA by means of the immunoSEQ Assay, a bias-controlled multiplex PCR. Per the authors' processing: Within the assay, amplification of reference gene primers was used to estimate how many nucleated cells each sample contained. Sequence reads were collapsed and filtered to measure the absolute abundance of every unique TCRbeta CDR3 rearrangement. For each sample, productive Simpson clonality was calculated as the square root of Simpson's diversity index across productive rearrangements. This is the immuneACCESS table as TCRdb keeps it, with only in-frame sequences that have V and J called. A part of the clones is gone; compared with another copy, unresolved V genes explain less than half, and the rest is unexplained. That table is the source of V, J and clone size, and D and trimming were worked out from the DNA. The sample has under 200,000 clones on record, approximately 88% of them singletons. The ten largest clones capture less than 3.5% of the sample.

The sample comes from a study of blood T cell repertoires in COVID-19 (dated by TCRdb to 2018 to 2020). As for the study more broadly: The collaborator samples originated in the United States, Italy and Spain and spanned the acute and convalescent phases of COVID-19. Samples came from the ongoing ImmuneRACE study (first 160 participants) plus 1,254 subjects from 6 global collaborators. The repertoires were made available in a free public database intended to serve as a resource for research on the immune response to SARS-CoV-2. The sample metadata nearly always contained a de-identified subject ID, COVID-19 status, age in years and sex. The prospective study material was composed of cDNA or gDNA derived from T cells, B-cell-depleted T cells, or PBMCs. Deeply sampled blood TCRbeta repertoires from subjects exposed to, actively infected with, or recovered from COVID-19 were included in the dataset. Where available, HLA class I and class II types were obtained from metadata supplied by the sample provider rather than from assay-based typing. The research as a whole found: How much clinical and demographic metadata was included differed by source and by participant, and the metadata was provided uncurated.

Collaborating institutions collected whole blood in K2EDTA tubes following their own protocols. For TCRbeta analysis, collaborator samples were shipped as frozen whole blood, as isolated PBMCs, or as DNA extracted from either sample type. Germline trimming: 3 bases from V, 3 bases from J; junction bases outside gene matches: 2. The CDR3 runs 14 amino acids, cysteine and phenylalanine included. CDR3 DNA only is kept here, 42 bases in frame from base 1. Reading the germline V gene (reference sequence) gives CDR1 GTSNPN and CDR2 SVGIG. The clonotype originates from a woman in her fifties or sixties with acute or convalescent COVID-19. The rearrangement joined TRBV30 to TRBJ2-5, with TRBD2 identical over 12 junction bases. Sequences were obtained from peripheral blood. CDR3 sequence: CAWRASGGEETQYF. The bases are TGTGCCTGGAGGGCTAGCGGGGGGGAAGAGACCCAGTACTTC.